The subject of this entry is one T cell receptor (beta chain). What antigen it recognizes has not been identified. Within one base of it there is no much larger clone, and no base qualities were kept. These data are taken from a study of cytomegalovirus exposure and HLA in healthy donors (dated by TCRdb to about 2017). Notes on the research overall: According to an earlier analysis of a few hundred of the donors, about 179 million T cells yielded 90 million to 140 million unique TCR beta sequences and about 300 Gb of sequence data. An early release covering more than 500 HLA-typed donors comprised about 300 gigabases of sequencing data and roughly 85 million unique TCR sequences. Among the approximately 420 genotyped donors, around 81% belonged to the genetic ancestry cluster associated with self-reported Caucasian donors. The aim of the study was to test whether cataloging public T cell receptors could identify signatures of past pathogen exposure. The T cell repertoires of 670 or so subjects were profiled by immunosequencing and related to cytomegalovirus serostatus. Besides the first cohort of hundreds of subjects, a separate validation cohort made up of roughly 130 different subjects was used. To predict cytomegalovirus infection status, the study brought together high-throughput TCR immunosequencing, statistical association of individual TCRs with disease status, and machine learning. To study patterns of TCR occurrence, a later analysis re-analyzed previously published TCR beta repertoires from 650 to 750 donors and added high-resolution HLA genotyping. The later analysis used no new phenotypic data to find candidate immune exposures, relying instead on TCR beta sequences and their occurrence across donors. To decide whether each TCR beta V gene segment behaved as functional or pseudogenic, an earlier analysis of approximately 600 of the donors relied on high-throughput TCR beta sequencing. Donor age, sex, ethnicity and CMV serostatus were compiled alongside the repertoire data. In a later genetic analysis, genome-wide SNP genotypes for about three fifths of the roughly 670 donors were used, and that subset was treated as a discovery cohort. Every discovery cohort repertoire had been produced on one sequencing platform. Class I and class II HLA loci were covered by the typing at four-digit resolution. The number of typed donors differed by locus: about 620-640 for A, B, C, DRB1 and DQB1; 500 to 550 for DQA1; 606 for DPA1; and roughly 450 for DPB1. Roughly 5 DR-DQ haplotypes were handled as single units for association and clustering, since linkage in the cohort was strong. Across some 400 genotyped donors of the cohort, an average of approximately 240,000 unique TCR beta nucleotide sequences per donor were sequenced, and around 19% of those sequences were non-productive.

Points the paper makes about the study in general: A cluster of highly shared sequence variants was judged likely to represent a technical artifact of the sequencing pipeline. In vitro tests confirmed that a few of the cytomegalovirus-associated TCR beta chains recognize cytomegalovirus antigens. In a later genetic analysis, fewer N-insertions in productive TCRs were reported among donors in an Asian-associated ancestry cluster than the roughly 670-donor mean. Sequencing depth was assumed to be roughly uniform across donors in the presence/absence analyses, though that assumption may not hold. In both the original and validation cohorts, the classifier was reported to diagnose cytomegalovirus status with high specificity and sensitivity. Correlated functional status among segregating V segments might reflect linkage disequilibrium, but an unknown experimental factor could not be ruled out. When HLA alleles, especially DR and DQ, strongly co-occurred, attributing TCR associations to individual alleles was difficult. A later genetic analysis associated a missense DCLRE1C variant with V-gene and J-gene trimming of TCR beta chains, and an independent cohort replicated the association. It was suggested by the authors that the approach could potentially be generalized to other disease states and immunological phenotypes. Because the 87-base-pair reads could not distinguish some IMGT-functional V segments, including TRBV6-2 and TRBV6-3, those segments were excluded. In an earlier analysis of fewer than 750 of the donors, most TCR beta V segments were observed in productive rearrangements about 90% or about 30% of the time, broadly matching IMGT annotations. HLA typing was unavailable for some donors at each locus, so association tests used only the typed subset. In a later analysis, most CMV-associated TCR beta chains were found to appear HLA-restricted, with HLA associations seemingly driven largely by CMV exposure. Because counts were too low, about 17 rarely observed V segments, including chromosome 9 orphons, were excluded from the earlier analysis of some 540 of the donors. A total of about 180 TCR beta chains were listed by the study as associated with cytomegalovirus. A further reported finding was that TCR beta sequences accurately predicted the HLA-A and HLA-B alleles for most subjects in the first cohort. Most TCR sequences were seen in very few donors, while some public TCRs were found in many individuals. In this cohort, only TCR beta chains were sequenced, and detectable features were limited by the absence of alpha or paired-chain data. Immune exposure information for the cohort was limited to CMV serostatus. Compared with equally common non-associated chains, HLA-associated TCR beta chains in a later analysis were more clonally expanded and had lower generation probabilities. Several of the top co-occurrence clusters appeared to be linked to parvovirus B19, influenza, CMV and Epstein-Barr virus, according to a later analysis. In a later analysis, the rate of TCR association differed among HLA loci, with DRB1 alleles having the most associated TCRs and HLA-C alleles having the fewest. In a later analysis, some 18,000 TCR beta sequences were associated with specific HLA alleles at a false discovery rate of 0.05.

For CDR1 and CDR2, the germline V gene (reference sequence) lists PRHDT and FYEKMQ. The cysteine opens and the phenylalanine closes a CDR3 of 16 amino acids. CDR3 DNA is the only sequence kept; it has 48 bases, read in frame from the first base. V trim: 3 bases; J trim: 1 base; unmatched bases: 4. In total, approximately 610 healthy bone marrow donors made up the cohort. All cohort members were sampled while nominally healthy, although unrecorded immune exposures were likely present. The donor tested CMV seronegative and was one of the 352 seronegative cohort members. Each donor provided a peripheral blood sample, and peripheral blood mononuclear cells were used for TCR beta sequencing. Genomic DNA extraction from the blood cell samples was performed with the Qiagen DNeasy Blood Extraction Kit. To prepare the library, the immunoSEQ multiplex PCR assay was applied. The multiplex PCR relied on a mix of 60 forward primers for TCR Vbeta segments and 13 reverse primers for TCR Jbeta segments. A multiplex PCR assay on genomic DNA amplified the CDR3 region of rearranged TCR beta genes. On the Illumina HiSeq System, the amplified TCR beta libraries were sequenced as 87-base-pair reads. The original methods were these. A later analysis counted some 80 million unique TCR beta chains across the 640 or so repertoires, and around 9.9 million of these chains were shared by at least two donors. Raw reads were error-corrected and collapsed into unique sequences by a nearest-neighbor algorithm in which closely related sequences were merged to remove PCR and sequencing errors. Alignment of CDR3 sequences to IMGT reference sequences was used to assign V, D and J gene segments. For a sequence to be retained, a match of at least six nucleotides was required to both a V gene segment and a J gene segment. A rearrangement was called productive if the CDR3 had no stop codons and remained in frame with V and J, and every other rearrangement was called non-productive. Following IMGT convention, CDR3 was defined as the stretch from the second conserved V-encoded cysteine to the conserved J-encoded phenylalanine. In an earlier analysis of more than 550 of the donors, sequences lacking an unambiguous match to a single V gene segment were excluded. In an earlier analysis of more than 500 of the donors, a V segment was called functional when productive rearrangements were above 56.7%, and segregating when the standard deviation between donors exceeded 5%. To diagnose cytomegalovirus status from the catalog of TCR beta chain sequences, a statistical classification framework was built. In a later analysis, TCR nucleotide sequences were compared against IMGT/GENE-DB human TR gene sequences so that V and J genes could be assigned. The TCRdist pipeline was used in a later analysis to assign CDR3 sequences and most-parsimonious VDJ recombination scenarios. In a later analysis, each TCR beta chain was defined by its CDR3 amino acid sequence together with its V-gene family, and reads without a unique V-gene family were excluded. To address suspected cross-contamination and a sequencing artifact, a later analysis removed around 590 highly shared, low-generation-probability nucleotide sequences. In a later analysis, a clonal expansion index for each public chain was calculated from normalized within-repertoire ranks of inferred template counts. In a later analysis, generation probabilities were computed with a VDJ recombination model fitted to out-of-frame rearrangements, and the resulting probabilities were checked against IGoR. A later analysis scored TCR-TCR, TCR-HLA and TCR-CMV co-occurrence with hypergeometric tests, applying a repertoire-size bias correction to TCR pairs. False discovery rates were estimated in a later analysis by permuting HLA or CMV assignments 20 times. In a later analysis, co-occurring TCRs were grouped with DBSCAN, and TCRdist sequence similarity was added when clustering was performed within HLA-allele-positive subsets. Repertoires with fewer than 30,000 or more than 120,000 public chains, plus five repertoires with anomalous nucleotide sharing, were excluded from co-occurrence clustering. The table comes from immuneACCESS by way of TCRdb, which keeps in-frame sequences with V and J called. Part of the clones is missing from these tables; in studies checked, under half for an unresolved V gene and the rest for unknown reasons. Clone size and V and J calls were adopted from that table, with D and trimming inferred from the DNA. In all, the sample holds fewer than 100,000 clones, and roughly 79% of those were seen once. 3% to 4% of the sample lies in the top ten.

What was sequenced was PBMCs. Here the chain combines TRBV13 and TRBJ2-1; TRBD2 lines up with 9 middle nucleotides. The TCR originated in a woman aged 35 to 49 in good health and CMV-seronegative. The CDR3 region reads CASSLAGGGSYNEQFF. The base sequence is TGTGCCAGCAGCTTGGCGGGGGGGGGTTCCTACAATGAGCAGTTCTTC.